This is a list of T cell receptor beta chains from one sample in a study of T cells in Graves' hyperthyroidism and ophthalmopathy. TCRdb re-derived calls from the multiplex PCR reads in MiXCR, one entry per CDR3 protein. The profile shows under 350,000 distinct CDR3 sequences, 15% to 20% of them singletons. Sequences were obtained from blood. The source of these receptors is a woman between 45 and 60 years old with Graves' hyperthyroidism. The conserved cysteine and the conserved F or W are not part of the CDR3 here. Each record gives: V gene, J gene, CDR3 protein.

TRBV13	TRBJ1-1	ASSSVPEAPEAF
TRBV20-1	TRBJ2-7	SAEGQSYEQY
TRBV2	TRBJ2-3	ASSEILIGTSGATDTQY
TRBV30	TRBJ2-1	AWLAGGGHEQF
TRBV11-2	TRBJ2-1	ASSSRPGGNEQF
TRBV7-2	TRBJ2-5	ASSFSGLQETQY
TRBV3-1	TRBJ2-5	ASSPVSDFNPKETQY
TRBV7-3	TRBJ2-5	ASSFSGPPGETQY
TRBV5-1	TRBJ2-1	ASSLAPGNYNEQF
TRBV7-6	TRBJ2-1	ASSTNSGSSYNEQF
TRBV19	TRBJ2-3	ASSSEGIRTDTQY
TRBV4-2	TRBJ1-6	ASSQDLGQGINSPLH
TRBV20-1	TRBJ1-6	SATYVGGRSPLH
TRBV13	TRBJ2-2	ASGPAGVLTGELF
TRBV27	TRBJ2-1	ASKKGQGAGHEQF
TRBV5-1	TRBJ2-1	ASSAKLAGISYNEQF
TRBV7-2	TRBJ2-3	ASSLERGATDTQY
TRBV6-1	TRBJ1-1	ASRAGRLNTEAF
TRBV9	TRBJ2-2	ASSSTTSGRAPGELF
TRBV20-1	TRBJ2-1	SARDPGRLSYNEQF
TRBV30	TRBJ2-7	AWRTGQGVYEQY
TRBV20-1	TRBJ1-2	SASVTGGASGYT
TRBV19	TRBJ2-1	ASRGSFYNEQF
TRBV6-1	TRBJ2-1	ASSEGSVRLAGYNEQF
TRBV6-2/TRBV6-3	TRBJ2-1	ASSTLAGTYNEQF
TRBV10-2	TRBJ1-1	ASDGGGTEAF
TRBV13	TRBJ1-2	ASSTKRTGNRYGYT
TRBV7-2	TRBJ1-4	ASSLILNEKLF
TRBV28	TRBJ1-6	ASSSPAGNDFGSPLH
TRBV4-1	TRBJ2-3	ASSQWLTPTDTQY
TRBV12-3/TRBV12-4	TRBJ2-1	ASSFGPGGYNEQF
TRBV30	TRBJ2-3	AWSGKDRGRADTQY